These T cell receptor beta chains were read from a single sample in a study of CD8+ T cells in alopecia areata. Here immunoSEQ multiplex PCR was the method, and the copy in TCRdb shows in-frame clones only, minus some. The table has about 170,000 clones, roughly 50% seen once; the top ten hold 16%. The sample consisted of CD4+ T cells sorted from blood, taken at approximately week 55, from a patient treated with tofacitinib. These TCRs come from a human donor with alopecia areata. Each CDR3 is given with its conserved first and last residue. The D gene is left open where the match is weak. Expanded clones are given a class, and other clones once, few, many or no size at all.

CDR3nt: TGTGCCAGCAGACCGACTAGCGGGGGTCCGGAGACCCAGTACTTC
CDR3aa: CASRPTSGGPETQYF
d_gene: TRBD2
abundance: -
v_gene: TRBV2
j_gene: TRBJ2-5

CDR3nt: TGTGCCAGCAGCTTAATGCAGGGTGCAGAGACCCAGTACTTC
CDR3aa: CASSLMQGAETQYF
d_gene: -
abundance: -
v_gene: TRBV7-9
j_gene: TRBJ2-5

CDR3nt: TGTGCCAGCAGCTCCCGGGGGCGCGAGCAGTACTTC
CDR3aa: CASSSRGREQYF
d_gene: -
abundance: -
v_gene: TRBV7-2
j_gene: TRBJ2-7

CDR3nt: TGTGCCACCAGCACCCTGAAGGAGGAGACCCAGTACTTC
CDR3aa: CATSTLKEETQYF
d_gene: -
abundance: -
v_gene: TRBV15
j_gene: TRBJ2-5

CDR3nt: TGTGCCAGCAGCCAGAACCGTGTGACTGATGGCTACACCTTC
CDR3aa: CASSQNRVTDGYTF
d_gene: -
abundance: once
v_gene: TRBV13
j_gene: TRBJ1-2

CDR3nt: TGTGCCAGCGGACAAACCTACGAGCAGTACTTC
CDR3aa: CASGQTYEQYF
d_gene: -
abundance: -
v_gene: TRBV6-5
j_gene: TRBJ2-7

CDR3nt: TGTGCCAGCAGCGTTGCTAGCGCAGATACGCAGTATTTT
CDR3aa: CASSVASADTQYF
d_gene: -
abundance: -
v_gene: TRBV9
j_gene: TRBJ2-3

CDR3nt: TGTGCCAGCAGTTATGGGCAGATTAATCAGCCCCAGCATTTT
CDR3aa: CASSYGQINQPQHF
d_gene: -
abundance: -
v_gene: TRBV6-6
j_gene: TRBJ1-5

CDR3nt: TGTGCCAGCATCGTAGGGGGAGCCCAAAACACTGAAGCTTTCTTT
CDR3aa: CASIVGGAQNTEAFF
d_gene: -
abundance: -
v_gene: TRBV7-9
j_gene: TRBJ1-1

CDR3nt: TGCAGCGTTGAGGCAGGGGAGAGTACTGAAGCTTTCTTT
CDR3aa: CSVEAGESTEAFF
d_gene: -
abundance: -
v_gene: TRBV29-1
j_gene: TRBJ1-1

CDR3nt: TGTGCCAGCTCACCCCAGGGGGCGCCCACTGAAGCTTTCTTT
CDR3aa: CASSPQGAPTEAFF
d_gene: TRBD1
abundance: -
v_gene: TRBV18
j_gene: TRBJ1-1

CDR3nt: TGTGCCAGCAGTGCAGACCCCGGGACAGCCGCTAACTATGGCTACACCTTC
CDR3aa: CASSADPGTAANYGYTF
d_gene: TRBD1
abundance: -
v_gene: TRBV6-1
j_gene: TRBJ1-2

CDR3nt: TGTGCCAGCAGAGCAGGACAGGGCCGTGGCTACACCTTC
CDR3aa: CASRAGQGRGYTF
d_gene: TRBD1
abundance: -
v_gene: TRBV25-1
j_gene: TRBJ1-2

CDR3nt: TGTGCCAGCAGAGACACCTCAACTAATGAAAAACTGTTTTTT
CDR3aa: CASRDTSTNEKLFF
d_gene: -
abundance: -
v_gene: TRBV25-1
j_gene: TRBJ1-4

CDR3nt: TGCAGCGTTGCCGGGACTGTAAACACCGGGGAGCTGTTTTTT
CDR3aa: CSVAGTVNTGELFF
d_gene: -
abundance: -
v_gene: TRBV29-1
j_gene: TRBJ2-2

CDR3nt: TGTGCCAGCAGTGGAACAGGAGAGCAGTTCTTC
CDR3aa: CASSGTGEQFF
d_gene: -
abundance: -
v_gene: TRBV2
j_gene: TRBJ2-1

CDR3nt: TGCAGCGTTGACAGGGCCACTGAAGCTTTCTTT
CDR3aa: CSVDRATEAFF
d_gene: -
abundance: -
v_gene: TRBV29-1
j_gene: TRBJ1-1

CDR3nt: TGTGCCAGCAGTGAAGTTGGGGGCAATCAGCCCCAGCATTTT
CDR3aa: CASSEVGGNQPQHF
d_gene: -
abundance: -
v_gene: TRBV6-1
j_gene: TRBJ1-5

CDR3nt: TGTGCCAGCAGCTTAGGGTCCGGGACCCTCGATGAAAAACTGTTTTTT
CDR3aa: CASSLGSGTLDEKLFF
d_gene: -
abundance: -
v_gene: TRBV11-2
j_gene: TRBJ1-4

CDR3nt: TGCGCCAGCAGCCCAGGGACAGCCTTCACTGAAGCTTTCTTT
CDR3aa: CASSPGTAFTEAFF
d_gene: TRBD1
abundance: few
v_gene: TRBV5-1
j_gene: TRBJ1-1

CDR3nt: TGTGCCAGCAGCCCCCGCGGTTCAGGGAGAACAGATACGCAGTATTTT
CDR3aa: CASSPRGSGRTDTQYF
d_gene: -
abundance: -
v_gene: TRBV4-2
j_gene: TRBJ2-3

CDR3nt: TGTGCCAGCAGCCCATTGACAGGGTCATATCGGTACTATGGCTACACCTTC
CDR3aa: CASSPLTGSYRYYGYTF
d_gene: TRBD1
abundance: -
v_gene: TRBV11-2
j_gene: TRBJ1-2

CDR3nt: TGTGCCAGCAGTGATCTCGGTTCCCGCGAACAAGAGACCCAGTACTTC
CDR3aa: CASSDLGSREQETQYF
d_gene: -
abundance: -
v_gene: TRBV2
j_gene: TRBJ2-5

CDR3nt: TGCGCCAGCAGCTTGCGATATGGGACTAACTATGGCTACACCTTC
CDR3aa: CASSLRYGTNYGYTF
d_gene: -
abundance: -
v_gene: TRBV5-1
j_gene: TRBJ1-2

CDR3nt: TGTGCTAGTGGTTTGTCCCCAGGGGGAGATTCACCCCTCCACTTT
CDR3aa: CASGLSPGGDSPLHF
d_gene: TRBD1
abundance: -
v_gene: TRBV12-5
j_gene: TRBJ1-6

CDR3nt: TGCGCCAGCAGCTTTCGGACTGAAGCTTTCTTT
CDR3aa: CASSFRTEAFF
d_gene: -
abundance: -
v_gene: TRBV4-1
j_gene: TRBJ1-1

CDR3nt: TGCAGCGTTGACCCCAGCACTGAAGCTTTCTTT
CDR3aa: CSVDPSTEAFF
d_gene: -
abundance: -
v_gene: TRBV29-1
j_gene: TRBJ1-1

CDR3nt: TGTGCCAGCAGACCGGGACTCCTTTGGGACGAGCAGTACTTC
CDR3aa: CASRPGLLWDEQYF
d_gene: -
abundance: -
v_gene: TRBV6-6
j_gene: TRBJ2-7

CDR3nt: -
CDR3aa: CASQGLAGFLETQYF
d_gene: -
abundance: -
v_gene: TRBV2
j_gene: TRBJ2-5

CDR3nt: TGCGCCAGCAGCTTGGCACAGGGTGGGTACGAGCAGTACTTC
CDR3aa: CASSLAQGGYEQYF
d_gene: -
abundance: -
v_gene: TRBV5-1
j_gene: TRBJ2-7

CDR3nt: TGTGCCACCCTTACGGGGTTTGAAGCTTTCTTT
CDR3aa: CATLTGFEAFF
d_gene: -
abundance: -
v_gene: TRBV10-3
j_gene: TRBJ1-1

CDR3nt: TGTGCCAGCAGTGGGAACAGCGCCTCCTACGAGCAGTACTTC
CDR3aa: CASSGNSASYEQYF
d_gene: -
abundance: -
v_gene: TRBV6-1
j_gene: TRBJ2-7

CDR3nt: TGCGCCAGCAGCTCGGGATGGAGCGGCAATCAGCCCCAGCATTTT
CDR3aa: CASSSGWSGNQPQHF
d_gene: -
abundance: few
v_gene: TRBV4-1
j_gene: TRBJ1-5

CDR3nt: TGTGCCAGCTCACCAATGTCGAATGAAAAACTGTTTTTT
CDR3aa: CASSPMSNEKLFF
d_gene: -
abundance: -
v_gene: TRBV18
j_gene: TRBJ1-4

CDR3nt: TGTGCTAGCAGGGGCCCAGTCCACACTGAAGCTTTCTTT
CDR3aa: CASRGPVHTEAFF
d_gene: -
abundance: few
v_gene: TRBV7-2
j_gene: TRBJ1-1

CDR3nt: TGTGCCAGCAGTGGATTAGGAGTCACTGAAGCTTTCTTT
CDR3aa: CASSGLGVTEAFF
d_gene: -
abundance: -
v_gene: TRBV25-1
j_gene: TRBJ1-1

CDR3nt: TGTGCCAGCAGCTTATGGGTAGGCAACGCAGATACGCAGTATTTT
CDR3aa: CASSLWVGNADTQYF
d_gene: -
abundance: once
v_gene: TRBV7-9
j_gene: TRBJ2-3

CDR3nt: TGTGCCAGCCAGTTATCGCTGAACACTGAAGCTTTCTTT
CDR3aa: CASQLSLNTEAFF
d_gene: -
abundance: few
v_gene: TRBV18
j_gene: TRBJ1-1

CDR3nt: TGTGCCAGCAGCCAAACCAGGGTGGCAACAGATACGCAGTATTTT
CDR3aa: CASSQTRVATDTQYF
d_gene: -
abundance: few
v_gene: TRBV14
j_gene: TRBJ2-3

CDR3nt: TGCGCCAGCAGCTTAAATCGTGGTCAGGGGAACACTGAAGCTTTCTTT
CDR3aa: CASSLNRGQGNTEAFF
d_gene: -
abundance: -
v_gene: TRBV5-1
j_gene: TRBJ1-1

CDR3nt: TGTGCCTGGAGTGTATTGGCTAGCCGTCTGGATACGCAGTATTTT
CDR3aa: CAWSVLASRLDTQYF
d_gene: -
abundance: -
v_gene: TRBV30
j_gene: TRBJ2-3

CDR3nt: TGTGCCAGCAGCGGGACAGGGGGCCACGAGCAGTACTTC
CDR3aa: CASSGTGGHEQYF
d_gene: TRBD1
abundance: few
v_gene: TRBV2
j_gene: TRBJ2-7

CDR3nt: TGTGCCACCAGCACCCCGGGACAGGGGTCATACGAGCAGTACTTC
CDR3aa: CATSTPGQGSYEQYF
d_gene: TRBD1
abundance: -
v_gene: TRBV15
j_gene: TRBJ2-7

CDR3nt: TGTGCCAGCAGTTACCTAGGACAGGGCCATGGCTACACCTTC
CDR3aa: CASSYLGQGHGYTF
d_gene: TRBD1
abundance: -
v_gene: TRBV6-5
j_gene: TRBJ1-2

CDR3nt: TGCGCCAGCAGCTTGCGGGTACGGGATGAGCAGTTCTTC
CDR3aa: CASSLRVRDEQFF
d_gene: -
abundance: -
v_gene: TRBV5-1
j_gene: TRBJ2-1

CDR3nt: TGTGCCAGCAGTGAATTGAGTGAGGGAAGAGCGAACACTGAAGCTTTCTTT
CDR3aa: CASSELSEGRANTEAFF
d_gene: -
abundance: -
v_gene: TRBV25-1
j_gene: TRBJ1-1

CDR3nt: TGTGCCAGCAGCTTGAGGGACAGGGCGAACATTCAGTACTTC
CDR3aa: CASSLRDRANIQYF
d_gene: TRBD1
abundance: -
v_gene: TRBV5-6
j_gene: TRBJ2-4

CDR3nt: TGTGCCAGCAGTGAAGCCCGCGGGGGGAAAAATGAGCAGTTCTTC
CDR3aa: CASSEARGGKNEQFF
d_gene: TRBD2
abundance: once
v_gene: TRBV6-1
j_gene: TRBJ2-1

CDR3nt: TGCAGCGTTGATCGAGCGGGGGTTTACAATGAGCAGTTCTTC
CDR3aa: CSVDRAGVYNEQFF
d_gene: TRBD2
abundance: few
v_gene: TRBV29-1
j_gene: TRBJ2-1

CDR3nt: TGTGCCAGCAGCTTGTTGGCCGGACAGAGTACCGGGGAGCTGTTTTTT
CDR3aa: CASSLLAGQSTGELFF
d_gene: -
abundance: -
v_gene: TRBV5-6
j_gene: TRBJ2-2

CDR3nt: TGTGCCAGCAGCGGCGGGACGTCCTATAATTCACCCCTCCACTTT
CDR3aa: CASSGGTSYNSPLHF
d_gene: -
abundance: -
v_gene: TRBV5-5
j_gene: TRBJ1-6

CDR3nt: TGTGCCTGGAGTGTACAAGGGAGGACTAATGAAAAACTGTTTTTT
CDR3aa: CAWSVQGRTNEKLFF
d_gene: -
abundance: -
v_gene: TRBV30
j_gene: TRBJ1-4

CDR3nt: TGTGCTAGTGGTCCCAAAGGAGGGCATTCTGGAAACATTCAGTACTTC
CDR3aa: CASGPKGGHSGNIQYF
d_gene: -
abundance: once
v_gene: TRBV12-5
j_gene: TRBJ2-4